These 22 T cell receptor beta chains were sequenced from one sample in a study of blood T cell repertoires in COVID-19. The data were produced by immunoSEQ multiplex PCR, yet TCRdb's version contains in-frame clones alone and is incomplete. The sample lists 130,000 to 150,000 clones; 82% were seen once. Material: peripheral blood. These receptors were collected from a human donor with acute or convalescent COVID-19. The donor label of this sample is uncertain.

The chain uses TRBV5-1 and TRBJ2-7; 8 positions match TRBD1. The CDR3 is made up of 15 amino acids. Germline CDR1 and CDR2: SGHRS and YFSETQ. The V segment lost 0 bases and the J segment 2 bases; nucleotides outside the gene matches: 4. CDR3 bases: TGCGCCAGCAGCTTGGGACAGGGGCCCGCCTACGAGCAGTACTTC. It encodes CASSLGQGPAYEQYF.

This sequence joins TRBV19 and TRBJ1-5; tentative D call: TRBD1 (5 bases). The V gene lost 5 bases and the J gene lost 0 bases, with 23 bases spanning the gap. Germline lookup yields CDR1 LNHDA and CDR2 SQIVND (reference sequence). The CDR3 covers 19 residues. In nucleotides, the CDR3 is TGTGCCAGTAGTCCCCCCGTGACAGCTCTTGGCTATAGCAATCAGCCCCAGCATTTT. Its translation is CASSPPVTALGYSNQPQHF.

The chain uses TRBV28 and TRBJ1-5; 8 positions agree with TRBD1. The CDR3 covers 15 residues. CDR1 is MDHEN and CDR2 is SYDVKM in the germline V gene. The V gene end was trimmed by 5 bases and the J gene end by 11 bases; junction bases not matched to a gene: 14. This chain's CDR3 is CASSTTGTMDRAQHF. In nucleotides, the CDR3 is TGTGCCAGCAGTACCACCGGGACAATGGACAGGGCCCAGCATTTT.

The rearrangement uses TRBV4-1 and TRBJ1-3; D may be TRBD1 (5 bases). The V and J ends lost 0 bases and 4 bases respectively, with 13 bases between them. CDR1 is MGHRA, CDR2 YSYEKL, per germline. The length of the CDR3 is 16 residues. In DNA, the CDR3 is TGCGCCAGCAGCCAAGAGTGGGCGGGGCACGGAAACACCATATATTTT. This translates into CASSQEWAGHGNTIYF.

V usage is TRBV7-8 and J usage is TRBJ1-5; tentatively, D is TRBD1 (5 bases). V lost 0 bases to trimming and J lost 3 bases, with 15 bases between them. Germline CDR1 reads SGHVS; CDR2 reads FQNEAQ. The CDR3 extends over 17 amino acids. The CDR3 region is CASSLAQIDRHNQPQHF. The CDR3 nucleotides are TGTGCCAGCAGCTTAGCGCAAATCGACAGACACAATCAGCCCCAGCATTTT.

This rearrangement joins TRBV6-1 to TRBJ1-5; D ambiguous. CDR1 MNHNS and CDR2 SASEGT come from the germline V gene. V lost 2 bases and J 7 bases, leaving 15 bases between the germline ends. The CDR3 is 15 residues long. CDR3 nucleotide sequence: TGTGCCAGCAGTGAAAGGAGGTGGAGTAGGCAGCCCCAGCATTTT. This encodes CASSERRWSRQPQHF.

This clone was detected only a few times. In DNA, the CDR3 is TGCGCCAGCAGCTTGCAGAGCGTGGTGAATGAAGCTTTCTTT. It encodes CASSLQSVVNEAFF. The rearrangement links TRBV5-1 to TRBJ1-1; D is uncertain. The germline V gene has CDR1 SGHRS and CDR2 YFSETQ. Trimming removed 1 base from V and 7 bases from J, with 14 bases in between. The CDR3 contains 14 residues.

CDR3 in DNA: TGTGCCAGCAGTCCCTATAAGGGGATCACTAACTACGAGCAGTACTTC. It is translated as CASSPYKGITNYEQYF. J is TRBJ2-7 and V is TRBV27; perhaps TRBD1 as D (5 bases). This CDR3 has 16 residues. Trimming pared 5 bases from V and 3 bases from J, leaving 20 bases between. CDR1 is MNHEY and CDR2 is SMNVEV in the germline V gene (reference sequence).

Points on this clone: Other DNA sequences of this sample code for an identical CDR3. The rearrangement uses TRBV4-1 and TRBJ2-2, with no clear D. Trimming pared 0 bases from V and 1 base from J, leaving 3 bases between. Germline V CDR1 and CDR2: MGHRA, YSYEKL. The CDR3 sequence is 14 residues long. The chain's CDR3 is CASSQDQNTGELFF. The CDR3 DNA follows: TGCGCCAGCAGCCAAGACCAGAACACCGGGGAGCTGTTTTTT.

This clone was counted between two and nine times. The V gene is TRBV19, the J gene TRBJ1-2; 8 bases match TRBD1. The V gene end was trimmed by 3 bases and the J gene end by 8 bases; junction bases not matched to a gene: 11. Germline lookup yields CDR1 LNHDA and CDR2 SQIVND (reference sequence). The CDR3 extends over 15 amino acids. CDR3 residues: CASSIGQGVMGGYTF. In DNA, the CDR3 is TGTGCCAGTAGTATCGGACAGGGCGTCATGGGAGGCTACACCTTC.

The V call is TRBV4-1, the J call TRBJ1-1, with 9 bases lining up with TRBD1. Trimming at V came to 4 bases and at J to 5 bases, leaving 5 bases not matched to a gene. In germline, CDR1 is MGHRA, CDR2 YSYEKL. CDR3 size: 14 residues. CDR3 nucleotides: TGCGCCAGCAGCCGCGGACAGGGGAATACTGAAGCTTTCTTT. This gives the protein CASSRGQGNTEAFF.

The gene calls are TRBV19 and TRBJ1-4, with TRBD1 matching over 9 bases. Germline lookup yields CDR1 LNHDA and CDR2 SQIVND (reference sequence). J was trimmed by 8 bases and V by 6 bases; bases with no gene match: 10. The CDR3 is 15 amino acids. In nucleotides, the CDR3 is TGTGCCAGTAGAACTACAGGGGGCATGTTCGAAAAACTGTTTTTT. This encodes CASRTTGGMFEKLFF.

The rearrangement uses TRBV5-1 and TRBJ2-2; 8 nucleotides align to TRBD1. J was trimmed by 4 bases and V by 1 base; bases with no gene match: 0. Germline values: CDR1 SGHRS, CDR2 YFSETQ. The CDR3 loop spans 14 amino acids. As DNA, the CDR3 is TGCGCCAGCAGCTTGACAGGGGGCACCGGGGAGCTGTTTTTT. Translated, it gives CASSLTGGTGELFF.

The rearrangement uses TRBV30 and TRBJ1-6, with TRBD1 identical over 8 bases. The V gene's germline CDR1 is GTSNPN and CDR2 SVGIG (reference sequence). The V and J ends lost 0 bases and 7 bases, in that order; junction bases with no gene match: 2. This CDR3 is built from 14 residues. Here the CDR3 DNA reads TGTGCCTGGAGTGTAGGGACAGGAAATTCACCCCTCCACTTT. Residues: CAWSVGTGNSPLHF.

In DNA form, the CDR3 reads TGTGCCAGCAGCCGCAGGGACTCCCCGGGGGGGGCCAACGTCCTGACTTTC. Encoded protein: CASSRRDSPGGANVLTF. The rearrangement links TRBV7-2 to TRBJ2-6; a weak D match, TRBD2 (6 bases). There are 17 residues in the CDR3. The germline CDR1 and CDR2 sequences are SGHTA and FQGNSA. Trimming cost V 5 bases and J 4 bases, with 18 bases left between them.

The chain has TRBV5-1 and TRBJ1-2, with D uncertain. CDR3 size: 13 residues. Germline-derived CDR1 and CDR2 are SGHRS and YFSETQ. V dropped 1 base and J dropped 4 bases, with 8 bases sitting between them. The CDR3 region has the DNA TGCGCCAGCAGCTTGAGAGGAGCCTATGGCTACACCTTC. Amino acids: CASSLRGAYGYTF.

V and J are TRBV7-8 and TRBJ1-2; tentatively, D is TRBD1 (6 bases). Germline values: CDR1 SGHVS, CDR2 FQNEAQ. Trimming took off 7 bases at V and 6 bases at J, with 15 bases between the two ends. This CDR3 is built from 13 residues. CDR3 region: CASTFDRSHGYTF. The CDR3 region has the DNA TGTGCCAGCACCTTCGACAGGTCTCATGGCTACACCTTC.

The gene calls are TRBV29-1 and TRBJ1-6; D unclear. CDR1 is SQVTM, CDR2 ANQGSEA, per germline. This CDR3 spans 13 amino acids. V gave up 7 bases and J gave up 4 bases, with 11 bases separating them. The CDR3 sequence: CSARENYNSPLHF. As DNA, the CDR3 is TGCAGCGCGAGGGAGAATTATAATTCACCCCTCCACTTT. The whole variable domain, filled in from reference TRBV29-1 and TRBJ1-6, reads SAVISQKPSRDICQRGTSLTIQCQVDSQVTMMFWYRQQPGQSLTLIATANQGSEATYESGFVIDKFPISRPNLTFSTLTVSNMSPEDSSIYLCSARENYNSPLHFGNGTRLTVT.

The CDR3 DNA sequence: TGTGCCAGCAGCTTGGCGGGGGTGAATGAAAAACTGTTTTTT. Its protein product is CASSLAGVNEKLFF. The V call is TRBV5-4, the J call TRBJ1-4; D possibly corresponds to TRBD1 (5 bases). The germline gives CDR1 SGHNT, CDR2 YYREEE (reference sequence). The length of the CDR3 is 14 residues. Trimming left V 0 bases short and J 5 bases short, with 8 bases between.

The sample holds one count of this clone. This chain links TRBV9 with TRBJ1-2, with 9 positions matching TRBD1. CDR3 length: 15 amino acids. Germline V CDR1 and CDR2: SGDLS, YYNGEE. The V segment lost 4 bases and the J segment 8 bases; nucleotides outside the gene matches: 12. The DNA of the CDR3 is TGTGCCAGCAGCAGCCGGGACAGGGCTTCTGGGGGCTACACCTTC. Protein: CASSSRDRASGGYTF.

The CDR3 spells CASSLIDRVSEAFF. The CDR3 region has the DNA TGTGCCAGCAGTTTAATCGACAGGGTGAGTGAAGCTTTCTTT. The J gene is TRBJ1-1, the V gene TRBV28; 7 bases align to TRBD1. From germline, CDR1 is MDHEN and CDR2 SYDVKM. The V segment lost 2 bases and the J segment 7 bases; nucleotides outside the gene matches: 7. The length of the CDR3 is 14 residues.

The chain employs TRBV7-2 and TRBJ1-4, with D possibly TRBD1 on 6 matching bases. Germline CDR1 reads SGHTA; CDR2 reads FQGNSA. CDR3 length equals 15 residues. The V end was cut by 1 base, the J end by 8 bases, with 14 bases between. CDR3 in DNA: TGTGCCAGCAGCTTAGTCTCGGGACAAGAGGAAAAACTGTTTTTT. Translation gives CASSLVSGQEEKLFF.